Listed below are T cell receptor beta chains from one sample, sequenced in a study of blood T cell repertoires in COVID-19. Profiling relied on immunoSEQ multiplex PCR, and the TCRdb table lists in-frame clones only, not all of them. The sample has about 280,000 clones, approximately 83% seen once. The sample was peripheral blood. Source of these receptors: a woman in her twenties or thirties who had recovered from COVID-19. The CDR3 runs from the conserved cysteine through the conserved F or W. Fields, in order: D gene, CDR3 length, clone size, V gene, J gene, CDR3 DNA, CDR3 protein. A D gene is named only where the DNA matches it firmly. Only some rows state a clone size, as once, few, many or a class for expanded clones.

d_gene: -; len: 14; abundance: -; v_gene: TRBV29-1; j_gene: TRBJ1-1; CDR3nt: TGCAGCGTTGAAGGCCAAAGGTTGGGCGCTGAAGCTTTCTTT; CDR3aa: CSVEGQRLGAEAFF
d_gene: TRBD2; len: 15; abundance: few; v_gene: TRBV19; j_gene: TRBJ2-1; CDR3nt: TGTGCCAGTAGGGGACTAGCGGCCGAGAACAATGAGCAGTTCTTC; CDR3aa: CASRGLAAENNEQFF
d_gene: -; len: 15; abundance: -; v_gene: TRBV25-1; j_gene: TRBJ2-5; CDR3nt: TGTGCCAGCAGTTGGCGGGGGCCTACTAGAGAGACCCAGTACTTC; CDR3aa: CASSWRGPTRETQYF
d_gene: -; len: 13; abundance: -; v_gene: TRBV7-8; j_gene: TRBJ1-6; CDR3nt: TGTGCCAGCAGCACGGGCACAGGGTCACCCCTCCACTTT; CDR3aa: CASSTGTGSPLHF
d_gene: -; len: 14; abundance: -; v_gene: TRBV10-3; j_gene: TRBJ1-5; CDR3nt: TGTGCCATCAGTGAGGCCCCAGGGAATCAGCCCCAGCATTTT; CDR3aa: CAISEAPGNQPQHF
d_gene: TRBD2; len: 17; abundance: -; v_gene: TRBV27; j_gene: TRBJ2-7; CDR3nt: TGTGCCAGCAGTCCTGGGACTAGCGGGAGTAAGGGGTACGAGCAGTACTTC; CDR3aa: CASSPGTSGSKGYEQYF
d_gene: TRBD1; len: 14; abundance: few; v_gene: TRBV24-1; j_gene: TRBJ1-5; CDR3nt: TGTGCCACCAGTGATTACAGGGGCGATCAGCCCCAGCATTTT; CDR3aa: CATSDYRGDQPQHF
d_gene: TRBD1; len: 13; abundance: -; v_gene: TRBV30; j_gene: TRBJ1-2; CDR3nt: TGTGCCTGGACCGGGACAGGGTCCTATGGCTACACCTTC; CDR3aa: CAWTGTGSYGYTF
d_gene: TRBD2; len: 15; abundance: -; v_gene: TRBV9; j_gene: TRBJ2-5; CDR3nt: TGTGCCAGCAGCGTAAGCGGGGGGCCCCAAGAGACCCAGTACTTC; CDR3aa: CASSVSGGPQETQYF
d_gene: TRBD2; len: 18; abundance: -; v_gene: TRBV19; j_gene: TRBJ2-2; CDR3nt: TGTGCCAGTAGTCCTCTAGGGCTAGCGGGAGGGCCAGGCGGGGAGCTGTTTTTT; CDR3aa: CASSPLGLAGGPGGELFF
d_gene: -; len: 11; abundance: -; v_gene: TRBV20-1; j_gene: TRBJ2-7; CDR3nt: TGCAGTGCTAGGAGAATCAACGAGCAGTACTTC; CDR3aa: CSARRINEQYF
d_gene: -; len: 13; abundance: -; v_gene: TRBV2; j_gene: TRBJ2-7; CDR3nt: TGTGCCAGCAGTGAATCAGTTTACTACGAGCAGTACTTC; CDR3aa: CASSESVYYEQYF
d_gene: -; len: 13; abundance: -; v_gene: TRBV21-1; j_gene: TRBJ2-7; CDR3nt: TGTGCCAGCAGCAATAAACAGGGCTACGAGCAGTACTTC; CDR3aa: CASSNKQGYEQYF
d_gene: -; len: 15; abundance: few; v_gene: TRBV28; j_gene: TRBJ1-5; CDR3nt: TGTGCCAGCAGTTCCCGAGTAAAGGGGAATCAGCCCCAGCATTTT; CDR3aa: CASSSRVKGNQPQHF
d_gene: -; len: 16; abundance: -; v_gene: TRBV4-3; j_gene: TRBJ1-6; CDR3nt: TGCGCCAGCAGCCAAGGCGCCGGCGGACAGAATTCACCCCTCCACTTT; CDR3aa: CASSQGAGGQNSPLHF
d_gene: TRBD1; len: 16; abundance: -; v_gene: TRBV27; j_gene: TRBJ2-1; CDR3nt: TGTGCCAGCACGAGGACCGGGACAGGCTCTCCCGGTGAGCAGTTCTTC; CDR3aa: CASTRTGTGSPGEQFF
d_gene: -; len: 14; abundance: -; v_gene: TRBV2; j_gene: TRBJ2-6; CDR3nt: TGTGCCAGCAATGCGGTCTCTGGGGCCAACGTCCTGACTTTC; CDR3aa: CASNAVSGANVLTF
d_gene: -; len: 11; abundance: once; v_gene: TRBV25-1; j_gene: TRBJ1-1; CDR3nt: TGTGCCACCACACTGAACACTGAAGCTTTCTTT; CDR3aa: CATTLNTEAFF
d_gene: -; len: 13; abundance: few; v_gene: TRBV2; j_gene: TRBJ2-1; CDR3nt: TGTGCCAGCAGCCGCGGAAGGGGGAATGAGCAGTTCTTC; CDR3aa: CASSRGRGNEQFF
d_gene: TRBD2; len: 18; abundance: -; v_gene: TRBV18; j_gene: TRBJ2-2; CDR3nt: TGTGCCAGCTCACCGAGGCTAGCGGGAGCGGTGGACACCGGGGAGCTGTTTTTT; CDR3aa: CASSPRLAGAVDTGELFF
d_gene: TRBD1; len: 16; abundance: -; v_gene: TRBV18; j_gene: TRBJ2-2; CDR3nt: TGTGCCAGCTCACCACCGGGACAGGGTTTCACCGGGGAGCTGTTTTTT; CDR3aa: CASSPPGQGFTGELFF
d_gene: -; len: 18; abundance: -; v_gene: TRBV12-1; j_gene: TRBJ2-5; CDR3nt: TGTGCCAGCAGCCCCAGCGGGGGGAACCACCCCGGTCGAGAGACCCAGTACTTC; CDR3aa: CASSPSGGNHPGRETQYF
d_gene: -; len: 14; abundance: -; v_gene: TRBV4-2; j_gene: TRBJ2-5; CDR3nt: TGTGCCAGCAGCCAAGTGGGCCAGCAAGAGACCCAGTACTTC; CDR3aa: CASSQVGQQETQYF
d_gene: TRBD1; len: 14; abundance: -; v_gene: TRBV19; j_gene: TRBJ1-1; CDR3nt: TGTGCCACTTGGGCAGGGGGTTCGGGGACTGAAGCTTTCTTT; CDR3aa: CATWAGGSGTEAFF
d_gene: -; len: 18; abundance: -; v_gene: TRBV7-9; j_gene: TRBJ2-2; CDR3nt: TGTGCCAGCAGCTTATTTAGGGGTGCGGGGGCGCGCACCGGGGAGCTGTTTTTT; CDR3aa: CASSLFRGAGARTGELFF
d_gene: TRBD1; len: 13; abundance: -; v_gene: TRBV11-2; j_gene: TRBJ1-2; CDR3nt: TGTGCCAGCAGCTCGACAGGGTCAAGTGGCTACACCTTC; CDR3aa: CASSSTGSSGYTF
d_gene: TRBD2; len: 16; abundance: -; v_gene: TRBV27; j_gene: TRBJ2-3; CDR3nt: TGTGCCAGCAGTCCCCTGCGGCGGGGGGGCACAGATACGCAGTATTTT; CDR3aa: CASSPLRRGGTDTQYF
d_gene: -; len: 14; abundance: -; v_gene: TRBV9; j_gene: TRBJ2-7; CDR3nt: TGTGCCAGCAGCGTAGCAGTTACATCCTACGAGCAGTACTTC; CDR3aa: CASSVAVTSYEQYF
d_gene: -; len: 15; abundance: -; v_gene: TRBV7-2; j_gene: TRBJ2-7; CDR3nt: TGTGCCAGCAGCCCATTCGGGACACCTACGTACGAGCAGTACTTC; CDR3aa: CASSPFGTPTYEQYF
d_gene: -; len: 14; abundance: -; v_gene: TRBV12-5; j_gene: TRBJ1-3; CDR3nt: TGTGCTAGTTCCCCCTCGAGCTCTGGAAACACCATATATTTT; CDR3aa: CASSPSSSGNTIYF
d_gene: TRBD2; len: 13; abundance: -; v_gene: TRBV5-4; j_gene: TRBJ2-7; CDR3nt: TGTGCCAGCAGCGGGGGGGGGAACAGGGAGCAGTACTTC; CDR3aa: CASSGGGNREQYF
d_gene: TRBD1; len: 14; abundance: -; v_gene: TRBV10-2; j_gene: TRBJ2-1; CDR3nt: TGCGCCAGCAGTGAGTTTGACAGGGGGAATGAGCAGTTCTTC; CDR3aa: CASSEFDRGNEQFF
d_gene: TRBD1; len: 16; abundance: -; v_gene: TRBV4-1; j_gene: TRBJ1-5; CDR3nt: TGCGCCAGCAGCCAAGAAGGGACAGGGGGCGATCAGCCCCAGCATTTT; CDR3aa: CASSQEGTGGDQPQHF
d_gene: -; len: 15; abundance: few; v_gene: TRBV28; j_gene: TRBJ1-5; CDR3nt: TGTGCCAGCAGTTACCTTGACGGGGGGGGTCAGCCCCAGCATTTT; CDR3aa: CASSYLDGGGQPQHF
d_gene: TRBD1; len: 19; abundance: -; v_gene: TRBV3-1/TRBV3-2; j_gene: TRBJ1-5; CDR3nt: TGTGCCAGCAGCCAAGATCATCCCGGGACAGTTTCTTCTGGTCAGCCCCAGCATTTT; CDR3aa: CASSQDHPGTVSSGQPQHF
d_gene: -; len: 15; abundance: few; v_gene: TRBV13; j_gene: TRBJ1-2; CDR3nt: TGTGCCAGCAGCCAATTAACAGGGACAAACTATGGCTACACCTTC; CDR3aa: CASSQLTGTNYGYTF
d_gene: -; len: 12; abundance: -; v_gene: TRBV28; j_gene: TRBJ2-3; CDR3nt: TGTGCCAGCAGTCTAGCCCGGGATACGCAGTATTTT; CDR3aa: CASSLARDTQYF
d_gene: -; len: 13; abundance: -; v_gene: TRBV7-9; j_gene: TRBJ1-1; CDR3nt: TGTGCCAGCAGCAACGGACAGCTCTCTGAAGCTTTCTTT; CDR3aa: CASSNGQLSEAFF
d_gene: TRBD1; len: 14; abundance: -; v_gene: TRBV7-9; j_gene: TRBJ1-2; CDR3nt: TGTGCCAGCAGCCCAAGCACAGGGGGCCATGGCTACACCTTC; CDR3aa: CASSPSTGGHGYTF
d_gene: TRBD1; len: 14; abundance: -; v_gene: TRBV7-9; j_gene: TRBJ1-1; CDR3nt: TGTGCCAGCAGCCAAACAGGGGTAGGCACTGAAGCTTTCTTT; CDR3aa: CASSQTGVGTEAFF
d_gene: -; len: 12; abundance: once; v_gene: TRBV5-1; j_gene: TRBJ2-5; CDR3nt: TGCGCCAGCAGAAACCTAGGAGAGACCCAGTACTTC; CDR3aa: CASRNLGETQYF
d_gene: TRBD1; len: 14; abundance: -; v_gene: TRBV6-5; j_gene: TRBJ1-1; CDR3nt: TGTGCCAGCATTCCTAGGGGGCGCAGGGCTGAAGCTTTCTTT; CDR3aa: CASIPRGRRAEAFF
d_gene: -; len: 17; abundance: -; v_gene: TRBV27; j_gene: TRBJ1-6; CDR3nt: TGTGCCAGCAGTCAAGAGACAGTCCCAACTCCCTATTCACCCCTCCACTTT; CDR3aa: CASSQETVPTPYSPLHF
d_gene: TRBD1; len: 13; abundance: -; v_gene: TRBV28; j_gene: TRBJ2-7; CDR3nt: TGTGCCAGCAGTTTAACAGGGGGTAGGTGGGAGTACTTC; CDR3aa: CASSLTGGRWEYF
d_gene: -; len: 14; abundance: -; v_gene: TRBV21-1; j_gene: TRBJ1-5; CDR3nt: TGTGCCAGCAGGAAGGGCGGGGAAGGTCAGCCCCAGCATTTT; CDR3aa: CASRKGGEGQPQHF
d_gene: -; len: 15; abundance: once; v_gene: TRBV14; j_gene: TRBJ2-7; CDR3nt: TGTGCCAGCAGCCAAGGTCAAGGCGGTACCTACGAGCAGTACTTC; CDR3aa: CASSQGQGGTYEQYF
d_gene: TRBD1; len: 18; abundance: -; v_gene: TRBV5-6; j_gene: TRBJ1-5; CDR3nt: TGTGCCAGCAGCGACTATAAAGCAAGGACAGGGGTTGGTCAGCCCCAGCATTTT; CDR3aa: CASSDYKARTGVGQPQHF